This T cell receptor (beta chain) came from a study of shared T cell receptors in the human thymus. The length of the CDR3 is 15 residues. The V gene lost 5 bases and the J gene lost 9 bases, with 22 bases spanning the gap. From germline, CDR1 is SGHVS and CDR2 FNYEAQ. Produced via immunoSEQ multiplex PCR; TCRdb's table is partial and in-frame only. The table records hundreds of thousands of clones, around 78% of them present only once. These same data were also listed under a study on human thymus T cells. That work adds: Congenital heart defects were the reason for the corrective surgery that the donors, healthy Finnish infants, were having. Usage of V and J genes appeared biased in thymic and blood repertoires. Unrelated individuals had highly overlapping thymic repertoires, as reported in related research.

The chain employs TRBV7-6 and TRBJ1-1; D gene uncertain. This clonotype was obtained from a boy under two years old with a congenital heart defect. Sample: thymocytes. CDR3: CASSPTPRVAAKAFF. The CDR3 nucleotides read TGTGCCAGCAGCCCTACTCCTCGGGTCGCAGCAAAAGCTTTCTTT.